This T cell receptor beta chain was sequenced in a study of T-cell reconstitution after alpha-beta-depleted transplantation in children. Using unique molecular identifiers, the investigators prepared the TCRbeta library. TCRdb reanalysed the PCR reads using MiXCR and keeps one entry per CDR3 protein. The repertoire holds some 200,000 distinct CDR3 sequences, around 7% seen once, with about 5.9% in the top ten. This clonotype has a count of ten or more. Antigen unknown. Whole-study findings and limits: Alpha-beta T cells present about two months after transplant were reported to originate from several hundred expanded graft clones. By one year post-transplant, T-cell counts and diversity largely arose from T cells that were newly produced.

With 0 bases clipped from V and 1 base from J, the junction kept 4 bases outside the gene matches. This CDR3 region has 15 residues. CDR1 is SGHRS, CDR2 YFSETQ, per germline. The rearrangement joins TRBV5-1 to TRBJ2-7; TRBD1 agrees at 7 bases. The specimen was PBMCs, collected before TCRalphabeta/CD19-depleted stem cell transplant. The clonotype originates from a boy younger than 10 with acute lymphoblastic leukemia, due to receive a stem cell transplant. DNA for the CDR3: TGCGCCAGCAGCTTGGTGGGGACAGCTTCCTACGAGCAGTACTTC. Residues: CASSLVGTASYEQYF.